Listed below are T cell receptor beta chains from one sample, sequenced in a study of regulatory T cells in long-lasting Graves disease. TCRdb re-derived calls from the multiplex PCR reads in MiXCR, one entry per CDR3 protein. The table has about 540,000 distinct CDR3 sequences, 13% seen once. A further study also used this sample, focusing on T cells in Graves' hyperthyroidism and ophthalmopathy.

Sequences were derived from peripheral blood mononuclear cells (PBMCs), sampled at new diagnosis, from a patient treated with antithyroid drugs. These receptors were obtained from a young man with Graves disease. The CDR3 runs from the conserved cysteine through the conserved F or W. D genes are given only for firm matches. Some rows mark clone size as missing; the rest say once, few, many or name a class of expanded clone.

v_gene	abundance	j_gene	d_gene	CDR3aa	CDR3nt
TRBV24-1	-	TRBJ2-3	-	CATSQLGSDDTQYF	TGTGCCACCAGTCAACTGGGTAGCGACGATACGCAGTATTTT
TRBV5-5	many	TRBJ2-1	-	CASSFDGGRQFF	TGTGCCAGCAGTTTTGATGGGGGCCGGCAGTTCTTC
TRBV12-3/TRBV12-4	many	TRBJ1-2	-	CASSFLYGYTF	TGTGCCAGCAGTTTCCTCTATGGCTACACCTTC
TRBV19	-	TRBJ1-5	-	CASIPRYSNQPQHF	TGTGCCAGTATCCCTAGATATAGCAATCAGCCCCAGCATTTT
TRBV2	few	TRBJ1-4	-	CASSESGAPGAEKLFF	TGTGCCAGCAGTGAAAGCGGGGCCCCGGGGGCTGAAAAACTGTTTTTT
TRBV19	-	TRBJ2-4	TRBD2	CASLSGRASDIQYF	TGTGCCAGTCTAAGCGGGAGGGCCTCGGACATTCAGTACTTC
TRBV12-3/TRBV12-4	many	TRBJ2-1	TRBD2	CASSSPGSGRGEQFF	TGTGCCAGCAGTTCCCCTGGCAGCGGGAGAGGTGAGCAGTTCTTC
TRBV4-1	-	TRBJ1-1	-	CASSHPPTGSTEAFF	TGCGCCAGCAGCCACCCGCCGACGGGGAGCACTGAAGCTTTCTTT
TRBV11-3	many	TRBJ2-1	-	CASSLEYRDRQFF	TGTGCCAGCAGCTTAGAATACAGGGACCGGCAGTTCTTC
TRBV20-1	many	TRBJ1-5	TRBD1	CSATTGGRYSNQPQHF	TGCAGTGCGACGACAGGGGGAAGATATAGCAATCAGCCCCAGCATTTT
TRBV27	many	TRBJ2-7	TRBD2	CASSAPGLAGPYEQYF	TGTGCCAGCAGTGCCCCGGGACTAGCGGGACCCTACGAGCAGTACTTC
TRBV2	many	TRBJ2-7	TRBD1	CASSEGTGRREQYF	TGTGCCAGCAGCGAAGGGACAGGGCGACGGGAGCAGTACTTC
TRBV20-1	many	TRBJ1-1	TRBD1	CSVLRQGTATEAFF	TGCAGTGTTCTTCGACAGGGAACGGCTACTGAAGCTTTCTTT
TRBV11-2	many	TRBJ1-6	-	CASSLGENSPLHF	TGTGCCAGCAGCTTAGGCGAGAATTCACCCCTCCACTTT
TRBV12-3/TRBV12-4	many	TRBJ1-4	TRBD1	CASSLGRGREKLFF	TGTGCCAGCAGTTTAGGAAGGGGGCGTGAAAAACTGTTTTTT
TRBV7-2	many	TRBJ2-3	TRBD1	CASSFPRQGLTDTQYF	TGTGCCAGCAGCTTTCCTCGACAGGGGTTGACAGATACGCAGTATTTT
TRBV14	-	TRBJ2-1	TRBD2	CASSHNGTSGSNEQFF	TGTGCCAGCAGCCACAACGGGACTAGCGGGAGTAATGAGCAGTTCTTC
TRBV5-1	many	TRBJ1-2	-	CASSFQSGPNYGYTF	TGCGCCAGCAGCTTCCAGTCTGGGCCTAACTATGGCTACACCTTC
TRBV27	many	TRBJ1-3	-	CASRPWGASGNTIYF	TGTGCCAGCAGACCTTGGGGGGCCTCTGGAAACACCATATATTTT
TRBV7-2	many	TRBJ2-1	-	CASVLATGYNEQFF	TGTGCCTCGGTACTTGCCACGGGGTACAATGAGCAGTTCTTC
TRBV19	-	TRBJ1-2	-	CASSIGANNYGYTF	TGTGCCAGTAGTATCGGAGCTAACAACTATGGCTACACCTTC
TRBV20-1	many	TRBJ2-1	TRBD2	CSARTGRIGNEQFF	TGCAGTGCTAGAACCGGGAGGATCGGGAATGAGCAGTTCTTC
TRBV7-2	many	TRBJ2-7	-	CASSLAGLARSYEQYF	TGTGCCAGCAGCTTAGCGGGCCTAGCGAGGTCCTACGAGCAGTACTTC
TRBV6-1	many	TRBJ2-1	-	CASRDIRNEQFF	TGTGCCAGCAGAGACATTCGGAATGAGCAGTTCTTC
TRBV10-2	few	TRBJ2-3	TRBD1	CASSEGQGYTQYF	TGCGCCAGCAGTGAAGGACAGGGCTATACGCAGTATTTT
TRBV15	few	TRBJ2-5	TRBD1	CATRGVDRGSQETQYF	TGTGCCACCAGAGGGGTGGACAGGGGGTCCCAAGAGACCCAGTACTTC
TRBV13	-	TRBJ2-3	-	CASSPPSGSGYTDAQYF	TGTGCCAGCAGCCCACCTAGTGGTAGCGGTTACACAGATGCGCAGTATTTT
TRBV10-3	many	TRBJ1-4	-	CAIRGDARNEKLFF	TGTGCCATCAGGGGGGACGCGCGAAATGAAAAACTGTTTTTT
TRBV2	many	TRBJ2-7	TRBD2	CASTIAGGGYEQYF	TGTGCCAGCACCATAGCGGGCGGGGGCTACGAGCAGTACTTC
TRBV7-2	-	TRBJ2-2	-	CASSYQTGVLTGELFF	TGTGCCAGCAGCTACCAAACGGGAGTACTGACCGGGGAGCTGTTTTTT
TRBV5-4	once	TRBJ1-5	-	CASSFPLNQPQHF	TGTGCCAGCAGCTTTCCCCTAAATCAGCCCCAGCATTTT
TRBV4-1	few	TRBJ2-1	-	CASSQGEVRGGNEQFF	TGCGCCAGCAGCCAAGGAGAGGTTCGAGGTGGCAATGAGCAGTTCTTC
TRBV9	few	TRBJ2-1	TRBD2	CASSVDPLAGGNEQFF	TGTGCCAGCAGCGTAGACCCCCTAGCGGGAGGCAATGAGCAGTTCTTC
TRBV29-1	many	TRBJ2-3	-	CSVDGTHTDTQYF	TGCAGCGTTGATGGGACCCACACAGATACGCAGTATTTT
TRBV7-6	few	TRBJ2-2	-	CASTLAGGTGELFF	TGTGCCAGCACCTTGGCGGGTGGGACCGGGGAGCTGTTTTTT
TRBV5-1	many	TRBJ1-1	-	CASSFDGMNTEAFF	TGCGCCAGCAGCTTTGACGGTATGAACACTGAAGCTTTCTTT
TRBV12-3/TRBV12-4	many	TRBJ1-2	-	CASSRDKNYGYTF	TGTGCCAGCAGTCGAGACAAGAACTATGGCTACACCTTC
TRBV4-1	-	TRBJ1-2	-	CASSQVIGANSGYTF	TGCGCCAGCAGCCAAGTGATCGGGGCTAATAGTGGCTACACCTTC
TRBV10-3	many	TRBJ2-3	-	CAISESVVGLDTQYF	TGTGCCATCAGTGAGTCGGTGGTAGGACTAGATACGCAGTATTTT
TRBV5-1	many	TRBJ2-7	TRBD2	CASSLAGTRPTYEQYF	TGCGCCAGCAGCTTGGCCGGGACTAGGCCCACCTACGAGCAGTACTTC
TRBV7-2	many	TRBJ2-3	-	CASSPTSDTQYF	TGTGCCAGCAGCCCGACTTCAGATACGCAGTATTTT
TRBV5-1	many	TRBJ2-1	-	CASSLDDNEQFF	TGCGCTAGCAGCCTGGATGACAATGAGCAGTTCTTC
TRBV7-2	many	TRBJ1-4	-	CASSPFPRARVEKLFF	TGTGCCAGCAGCCCCTTCCCCAGGGCCCGTGTTGAAAAACTGTTTTTT
TRBV10-1	-	TRBJ1-2	-	CASSEPPGAPESGYTF	TGCGCCAGCAGTGAGCCCCCGGGGGCCCCAGAATCCGGCTACACCTTC
TRBV20-1	-	TRBJ1-2	-	CSSVQGRYGYTF	TGCAGCTCGGTTCAGGGCCGCTATGGCTACACCTTC
TRBV12-3/TRBV12-4	many	TRBJ2-7	TRBD1	CASSPGQGTSGEQYF	TGTGCCAGCAGTCCGGGACAGGGGACATCAGGCGAGCAGTACTTC
TRBV6-1	many	TRBJ2-5	TRBD2	CASIKAGIETQYF	TGTGCCAGCATCAAAGCGGGGATTGAGACCCAGTACTTC
TRBV12-3/TRBV12-4	many	TRBJ2-3	-	CASSRTSSTDTQYF	TGTGCCAGCAGTCGGACATCTAGCACAGATACGCAGTATTTT
TRBV29-1	few	TRBJ1-4	-	CSVVRGSNEKLFF	TGCAGCGTGGTCAGGGGCTCTAATGAAAAACTGTTTTTT
TRBV5-1	few	TRBJ2-5	-	CASSLVAGSETQYF	TGCGCCAGCAGCTTGGTCGCCGGTTCAGAGACCCAGTACTTC
TRBV27	few	TRBJ2-3	TRBD2	CASSSTPSGANTQYF	TGTGCCAGCAGTTCCACTCCTAGCGGGGCTAATACGCAGTATTTT
TRBV30	few	TRBJ2-2	-	CAWSWLGARNTGELFF	TGTGCCTGGAGTTGGCTCGGGGCGCGGAACACCGGGGAGCTGTTTTTT
TRBV11-2	many	TRBJ2-1	-	CASSFISRSSYNEQFF	TGTGCCAGCAGCTTTATTAGTAGAAGCTCCTACAATGAGCAGTTCTTC
TRBV10-3	few	TRBJ2-3	TRBD2	CAISGAGGQGDTQYF	TGTGCCATCAGTGGAGCGGGAGGGCAGGGAGATACGCAGTATTTT
TRBV5-1	few	TRBJ2-3	TRBD2	CASSPRGGRAGSDTQYF	TGCGCCAGCAGCCCGCGCGGCGGGAGGGCTGGATCAGATACGCAGTATTTT
TRBV7-9	many	TRBJ1-5	TRBD1	CASSGGTDRNQPQHF	TGTGCCAGCAGCGGGGGGACAGACAGGAATCAGCCCCAGCATTTT
TRBV11-3	few	TRBJ2-1	-	CASSFLPYNEQFF	TGTGCCAGCAGCTTTCTCCCCTACAATGAGCAGTTCTTC
TRBV7-8	many	TRBJ2-7	TRBD2	CASSRTSGPPYEQYF	TGTGCCAGCAGCCGGACTAGCGGGCCACCCTACGAGCAGTACTTC
TRBV19	many	TRBJ2-1	TRBD2	CASSRGLAGGWYNEQFF	TGTGCCAGTAGTAGGGGACTAGCGGGAGGTTGGTACAATGAGCAGTTCTTC
TRBV12-3/TRBV12-4	many	TRBJ2-3	-	CASSTNGYTQYF	TGTGCCAGCAGTACTAATGGTTATACGCAGTATTTT